This T cell receptor beta chain derives from a study of T-cell reconstitution after alpha-beta-depleted transplantation in children. Study conclusions and caveats: The high TCRbeta diversity at day 60 in some patients came from surviving recipient T cells and thymic progenitors. Once a year had passed after transplant, T-cell counts and diversity came mostly from newly produced T cells.

The library targeted TCRbeta and was prepared with unique molecular identifiers. TCRdb reanalysed the PCR reads using MiXCR and keeps one entry per CDR3 protein. The sample records over 400,000 distinct CDR3 sequences, over 40% being singletons. This clonotype came up many times. The antigen remains undetermined. Looked up from germline, CDR1 is LNHNV and CDR2 is YYDKDF (reference sequence). The CDR3 totals 11 residues. V was trimmed by 9 bases and J by 4 bases, leaving 7 bases between them. This TCR was sampled from a girl aged 2 to 10 with aplastic anemia, due to receive a stem cell transplant. V and J are TRBV15 and TRBJ2-1, with D perhaps TRBD2 (6 bases). The sequences come from PBMCs, collected before TCRalphabeta/CD19-depleted stem cell transplant. The CDR3 nucleotides are TGTGCCACTAGCGGATACAATGAGCAGTTCTTC. Its protein is CATSGYNEQFF.